The 31 T cell receptor beta chains below all came from one sample that was sequenced in a study of neurological immune-mediated disorders. The time point was: longitudinal time-point 2. TCRdb redid the calling of the 5' RACE reads with MiXCR, one entry per CDR3 protein. The sample contains about 60,000 distinct CDR3 sequences, around 10% of which appear only once. Sequencing was done on a sample of PBMCs. Receptor source: a man aged 30-40 years in good health.

This clonotype was recorded many times. This chain connects TRBV7-2 to TRBJ2-4, with D possibly being TRBD2 (5 bases). V gave up 5 bases and J gave up 1 base, with 18 bases separating them. This CDR3 is 17 amino acids long. Germline values: CDR1 SGHTA, CDR2 FQGNSA. CDR3 residues: CASSPSFGSLAKNIQYF. CDR3 DNA: TGTGCCAGCAGCCCCTCGTTTGGGAGCCTCGCCAAAAACATTCAGTACTTC.

There are many counts of this clonotype. The V call is TRBV20-1, the J call TRBJ1-1, with D maybe TRBD1 (6 bases). With 3 bases removed from V and 3 bases from J, the gap between germline ends came to 11 bases. The CDR3 consists of 13 residues. CDR1 is DFQATT and CDR2 is SNEGSKA in the germline V gene (reference sequence). CDR3 coding DNA: TGCAGTGCTAGTGGACAGTGGGACACTGAAGCTTTCTTT. Translated: CSASGQWDTEAFF.

The chain links TRBV2 to TRBJ2-7; D not resolved. This CDR3 region has 13 residues. V was shortened by 4 bases and J by 0 bases, with 7 bases between the two germline ends. Germline values: CDR1 SNHLY, CDR2 FYNNEI. The CDR3 here is CASSVMGSYEQYF. The CDR3 DNA sequence: TGTGCCAGCAGTGTCATGGGCTCCTACGAGCAGTACTTC. Combining the CDR3 with reference TRBV2 and TRBJ2-7 gives the whole variable domain EPEVTQTPSHQVTQMGQEVILRCVPISNHLYFYWYRQILGQKVEFLVSFYNNEISEKSEIFDDQFSVERPDGSNFTLKIRSTKLEDSAMYFCASSVMGSYEQYFGPGTRLTVT.

This clonotype was observed many times. The chain combines TRBV11-2 with TRBJ2-7, with D hard to call. The germline gives CDR1 SGHAT, CDR2 FQNNGV. The ends were cut back, 0 bases at V and 10 bases at J, with 10 bases in the middle. The CDR3 extends over 12 amino acids. CDR3 DNA sequence: TGTGCCAGCAGCTTAGATCTGGAGACTCAGTACTTC. This sequence encodes CASSLDLETQYF.

This sequence joins TRBV18 and TRBJ2-4, with 8 bases identical to TRBD2. There are 16 residues in the CDR3. Germline CDR1 is KGHSH and CDR2 is LQKENI. Losses at the gene ends were 3 bases for V and 8 bases for J; bases not matched to a gene: 12. CDR3 in amino acids: CASSPASGGPWDIQYF. Written as DNA, the CDR3 is TGTGCCAGCTCACCTGCATCGGGGGGGCCTTGGGACATTCAGTACTTC.

This clonotype appeared a few times. This rearrangement joins TRBV5-6 to TRBJ2-5; perhaps TRBD2 as D (6 bases). There are 14 residues in the CDR3. CDR1 and CDR2 from the germline V gene are SGHDT and YYEEEE. The V and J ends lost 0 bases and 4 bases respectively, with 10 bases between them. The CDR3, as DNA: TGTGCCAGCAGCTTGGTGGGAGCGGGAGAGACCCAGTACTTC. It specifies CASSLVGAGETQYF.

The sample holds many counts of this clonotype. The rearrangement links TRBV3-1 to TRBJ1-5, with D perhaps matching TRBD1 (6 bases). V dropped 4 bases and J dropped 2 bases, with 18 bases sitting between them. This CDR3 region has 17 residues. In germline, CDR1 is LGHDT, CDR2 YNNKEL (reference sequence). CDR3 DNA sequence: TGTGCCAGCAGCCGCCTCACAGGGTTTCGGGGCAATCAGCCCCAGCATTTT. This sequence encodes CASSRLTGFRGNQPQHF.

In its sample, this clonotype was seen many times. This chain uses TRBV7-2 with TRBJ2-7, with a weak D call TRBD2 (6 bases). This CDR3 has 14 residues. V was shortened by 3 bases and J by 6 bases, with 15 bases between the two germline ends. From germline, CDR1 is SGHTA and CDR2 FQGNSA. CDR3 sequence (DNA): TGTGCCAGCAGCTTCGGAGGGAAAGGTAGCGAGCAGTACTTC. Translating gives CASSFGGKGSEQYF.

This clonotype was observed at least ten times. This chain joins TRBV29-1 and TRBJ2-3, with D tentatively TRBD1 or TRBD2 (5 bases each). Trimming removed 7 bases at V and 4 bases at J, with 12 bases between. The CDR3 has 12 amino acids. Germline V gene sequence: CDR1 SQVTM, CDR2 ANQGSEA. The CDR3 loop is CSGRQGPDTQYF. In DNA, the CDR3 is TGCAGCGGGAGGCAGGGCCCAGATACGCAGTATTTT.

At least ten counts were recorded for this clonotype. The V and J genes are TRBV12-3 or TRBV12-4 and TRBJ2-5; 14 nucleotides agree with TRBD2. The J segment lost 3 bases and the V segment lost 5 bases, leaving 8 bases of the junction unmatched. This CDR3 has 17 residues. The CDR3 nucleotides are TGTGCCAGCAGTCACGGGACTAGCGGGAGTCCGAAAGAGACCCAGTACTTC. This codes for CASSHGTSGSPKETQYF.

This clonotype came up many times. The chain recombines TRBV5-1 with TRBJ2-7; no clear D gene. Trimming left V 4 bases short and J 5 bases short, with 7 bases between. The CDR3 runs to 11 residues. CDR1 is SGHRS and CDR2 is YFSETQ in the germline V gene. The chain's CDR3 is CASSGPNEQYF. DNA of the CDR3: TGCGCCAGCAGCGGGCCCAACGAGCAGTACTTC. Filled out from reference TRBV5-1 and TRBJ2-7, the complete variable domain reads KAGVTQTPRYLIKTRGQQVTLSCSPISGHRSVSWYQQTPGQGLQFLFEYFSETQRNKGNFPGRFSGRQFSNSRSEMNVSTLELGDSALYLCASSGPNEQYFGPGTRLTVT.

This clonotype was seen at least ten times. This chain links TRBV7-9 with TRBJ1-2; D is uncertain. Per germline, CDR1 SEHNR and CDR2 FQNEAQ (reference sequence). Trimming took off 0 bases at V and 0 bases at J, with 8 bases between the two ends. The length of the CDR3 is 15 residues. The CDR3 coding sequence is TGTGCCAGCAGCTTAGCCAGATCAACTAACTATGGCTACACCTTC. Its translation: CASSLARSTNYGYTF.

This clonotype came up many times. The gene calls are TRBV15 and TRBJ2-1; TRBD1 might be the D (8 bases). The CDR3 runs 16 residues. CDR1 is LNHNV, CDR2 YYDKDF, per germline (reference sequence). V lost 1 base and J 8 bases, leaving 18 bases between the germline ends. The CDR3 is CATSRVSGDRNDEQFF. The CDR3 DNA reads as TGTGCCACCAGCAGAGTAAGCGGGGACAGGAACGATGAGCAGTTCTTC.

This clonotype was found many times. This chain connects TRBV28 to TRBJ2-3; 7 bases are a match to TRBD1. The junction had 10 bases not matched to a gene; V was cut back by 4 bases and J by 6 bases. CDR1 MDHEN and CDR2 SYDVKM come from the germline V gene. CDR3 length: 15 residues. The CDR3 DNA reads TGTGCCAGCAGTTCCCTCCGCGTGACAGGGGATACGCAGTATTTT. It translates to CASSSLRVTGDTQYF. The full variable domain, completed using reference TRBV28 and TRBJ2-3, is DVKVTQSSRYLVKRTGEKVFLECVQDMDHENMFWYRQDPGLGLRLIYFSYDVKMKEKGDIPEGYSVSREKKERFSLILESASTNQTSMYLCASSSLRVTGDTQYFGPGTRLTVL.

This clonotype was observed a few times. This chain connects TRBV7-2 to TRBJ2-7; 8 nucleotides agree with TRBD1. Germline V gives CDR1 SGHTA, CDR2 FQGNSA. CDR3 length: 14 amino acids. After removal of 5 bases from V and 3 bases from J, the junction contained 6 bases not matched to a gene. The CDR3 protein is CASSIRQGSYEQYF. The DNA of the CDR3 is TGTGCCAGCAGCATCAGACAGGGGAGCTACGAGCAGTACTTC.

This clonotype was counted at least ten times. The rearrangement joins TRBV28 to TRBJ2-5, with 9 bases identical to TRBD1. Germline lookup yields CDR1 MDHEN and CDR2 SYDVKM. V lost 3 bases to trimming and J lost 4 bases; unmatched junction nucleotides: 6. This CDR3 has 15 amino acids. The CDR3 DNA follows: TGTGCCAGCAGTTTCCTCGGACAGGGGACAGAGACCCAGTACTTC. It is translated as CASSFLGQGTETQYF.

This clonotype was counted many times. The chain links TRBV12-3 or TRBV12-4 to TRBJ2-3; perhaps TRBD1 as D (6 bases). V lost 5 bases, J lost 2 bases, and 11 bases lay in between. The CDR3 has 14 amino acids. CDR3 sequence (DNA): TGTGCCAGCAGTACAGGGTTATTCACAGATACGCAGTATTTT. Its protein is CASSTGLFTDTQYF.

This clonotype came up many times. This rearrangement joins TRBV3-1 to TRBJ2-7, with D maybe TRBD1 (5 bases). Looked up from germline, CDR1 is LGHDT and CDR2 is YNNKEL (reference sequence). The CDR3 contains 15 residues. Trimming removed 1 base from V and 1 base from J, with 11 bases in between. For the CDR3, the DNA is TGTGCCAGCAGCCAAGGTTCAGGGCCTTCCTACGAGCAGTACTTC. Its protein product is CASSQGSGPSYEQYF.

The gene calls are TRBV5-1 and TRBJ1-2; 8 nucleotides line up with TRBD1. Germline assignment: CDR1 SGHRS and CDR2 YFSETQ. CDR3 size: 13 residues. V was pared by 0 bases and J by 7 bases, with 2 bases of the junction left unmatched. The CDR3 DNA reads as TGCGCCAGCAGCTTGGAGGACAGGGTTGGCTACACCTTC. Encoded protein: CASSLEDRVGYTF.

The rearrangement joins TRBV30 to TRBJ2-7, with no clear D. This CDR3 is 18 amino acids long. The germline V gene encodes CDR1 GTSNPN and CDR2 SVGIG (reference sequence). Trimming took off 0 bases at V and 3 bases at J, with 24 bases between the two ends. The CDR3 is CAWSVQVAWRRTYYEQYF. The DNA for the CDR3 is TGTGCCTGGAGTGTACAAGTGGCTTGGCGACGCACTTACTACGAGCAGTACTTC.

This clonotype was detected ten times or more. The chain couples TRBV12-3 or TRBV12-4 to TRBJ1-2; no clear D gene. The V end was cut by 2 bases, the J end by 2 bases, with 6 bases between. The CDR3 sequence is 13 residues long. DNA of the CDR3: TGTGCCAGCAGTTTAAGAGGGAACTATGGCTACACCTTC. This codes for CASSLRGNYGYTF.

This clonotype was observed a few times. J is TRBJ2-2 and V is TRBV7-9; a possible D gene is TRBD1 (5 bases). Deletions cut 6 bases from V and 0 bases from J, with 11 bases between. The CDR3 length is 15 residues. Germline CDR1 is SEHNR and CDR2 is FQNEAQ (reference sequence). CDR3 sequence reads: CASRFGAANTGELFF. CDR3 DNA sequence: TGTGCCAGCAGATTTGGGGCAGCGAACACCGGGGAGCTGTTTTTT. Using reference TRBV7-9 and TRBJ2-2 for the parts outside the CDR3, the full variable domain is DTGVSQNPRHKITKRGQNVTFRCDPISEHNRLYWYRQTLGQGPEFLTYFQNEAQLEKSRLLSDRFSAERPKGSFSTLEIQRTEQGDSAMYLCASRFGAANTGELFFGEGSRLTVL.

This clonotype occurred many times. The J gene is TRBJ2-5, the V gene TRBV28; 7 nucleotides align to TRBD1. The CDR3 consists of 13 residues. V shed 6 bases, J shed 4 bases, and the junction held 5 bases outside the gene matches. Germline V gene data show CDR1 as MDHEN and CDR2 as SYDVKM. The DNA for the CDR3 is TGTGCCAGCAGCCTAGGACAGGCAGAGACCCAGTACTTC. This gives the protein CASSLGQAETQYF.

This clonotype occurred many times. This rearrangement joins TRBV6-5 to TRBJ1-3; D gene unclear. The CDR3 sequence is 20 residues long. Germline lookup yields CDR1 MNHEY and CDR2 SVGAGI. The ends were cut back, 0 bases at V and 0 bases at J, with 21 bases in the middle. CDR3 sequence reads: CASSYSAPRPPITSGNTIYF. The CDR3 region has the DNA TGTGCCAGCAGTTACTCGGCGCCAAGGCCTCCCATAACCTCTGGAAACACCATATATTTT.

This clonotype was detected ten times or more. V and J are TRBV18 and TRBJ2-7; 8 nucleotides agree with TRBD2. Germline assignment: CDR1 KGHSH and CDR2 LQKENI. Losses at the gene ends were 2 bases for V and 4 bases for J; bases not matched to a gene: 4. The CDR3 has 14 residues. CDR3 in amino acids: CASSPGSGSYEQYF. CDR3 sequence (DNA): TGTGCCAGCTCACCAGGGAGCGGGAGTTACGAGCAGTACTTC. The whole variable domain, remainder taken from reference TRBV18 and TRBJ2-7, is NAGVMQNPRHLVRRRGQEARLRCSPMKGHSHVYWYRQLPEEGLKFMVYLQKENIIDESGMPKERFSAEFPKEGPSILRIQQVVRGDSAAYFCASSPGSGSYEQYFGPGTRLTVT.

This clonotype was seen many times. The chain couples TRBV27 to TRBJ2-3; 9 positions agree with TRBD2. CDR3 size: 16 residues. Germline V gives CDR1 MNHEY, CDR2 SMNVEV (reference sequence). The junction had 6 bases not matched to a gene; V was cut back by 1 base and J by 4 bases. The CDR3 DNA is TGTGCCAGCAGTTTATACTTGCGGGAGGGCCCAGATACGCAGTATTTT. This sequence encodes CASSLYLREGPDTQYF.

This clonotype was detected ten times or more. This sequence joins TRBV5-1 and TRBJ1-6, with D uncertain. The CDR3 extends over 15 amino acids. CDR1 is SGHRS, CDR2 YFSETQ, per germline. V dropped 0 bases and J dropped 6 bases, with 10 bases sitting between them. CDR3 residues: CASSLGQTINSPLHF. The CDR3 DNA follows: TGCGCCAGCAGCTTGGGGCAGACAATTAATTCACCCCTCCACTTT.

This clonotype was counted once. The junction departs from germline at one end; a sequencing error may be responsible. The rearrangement links TRBV28 to TRBJ1-6, with D unclear. This CDR3 is built from 15 residues. From germline, CDR1 is MDHEN and CDR2 SYDVKM. The CDR3 spells CASSRLALYNSHLHF. DNA for the CDR3: TGTGCAAGCAGCCGGCTGGCCCTTTATAATTCACACCTCCACTTT.

This clonotype was recorded at least ten times. The rearrangement uses TRBV5-1 and TRBJ2-7; D gene ambiguous. CDR1 is SGHRS, CDR2 YFSETQ, per germline. V lost 0 bases and J lost 2, with 6 bases in between. This CDR3 contains 13 residues. CDR3 in amino acids: CASSLVSAYEQYF. The CDR3 nucleotides are TGCGCCAGCAGCTTGGTGTCAGCCTACGAGCAGTACTTC.

The chain recombines TRBV20-1 with TRBJ1-1; 12 bases agree with TRBD1. Germline V gene sequence: CDR1 DFQATT, CDR2 SNEGSKA (reference sequence). The trim removed 0 bases at V and 3 bases at J, leaving 8 bases unmatched. The CDR3 has 17 residues. The DNA of the CDR3 is TGCAGTGCTAGAGATATGGGGGGGACAGGGGGCTACACTGAAGCTTTCTTT. This gives the protein CSARDMGGTGGYTEAFF.

The V and J genes are TRBV11-2 and TRBJ2-3, with a tentative D call TRBD2 (6 bases). The CDR3 covers 14 residues. Germline loops: CDR1 SGHAT, CDR2 FQNNGV. Trimming pared 5 bases from V and 0 bases from J, leaving 9 bases between. The CDR3 reads CASSRRGSTDTQYF. DNA for the CDR3: TGTGCCAGCAGCCGGCGGGGCAGCACAGATACGCAGTATTTT.